This T cell receptor beta chain came from a study of regulatory T cells in long-lasting Graves disease. Study-level findings and limits: Among samples with persistent disease, TRBV28, TRBJ1-2 and TRBJ2-5 were favored.

Combining iRepertoire HTBI primers with Arm-PCR of CDR3 regions, the authors built TCR beta libraries. Using its own MiXCR run on the multiplex PCR reads, TCRdb lists one record per CDR3 protein. The sample records about 440,000 distinct CDR3 sequences, more than 13% being singletons. In regard to this clonotype: Its antigen is undetermined. A much larger clone lies a single base off, so this may be a read error.

The time point denotes: newly diagnosed GD, antithyroid drugs for less than 3 months. From PBMCs, RNA was extracted and then used to make the TCR library. Looked up from germline, CDR1 is SEHNR and CDR2 is FQNEAQ (reference sequence). The CDR3 sequence is 16 residues long. The sample was also reused in another study, on T cells in Graves' hyperthyroidism and ophthalmopathy. Per that study: Stable Graves' hyperthyroidism denoted no ophthalmopathy progression over 18 months. Newly diagnosed hyperthyroidism patients aged 18 to 65 years had disease lasting under 2 months. An initial round of RT-PCR targeting the TCR CDR3 relied on the HTBI primer set.

Specimen: peripheral blood mononuclear cells (PBMCs), collected at new diagnosis, from a patient treated with antithyroid drugs. The chain is built from TRBV7-9 and TRBJ2-1; 7 bases are a match to TRBD2. The last part of the DNA fits TRBJ2-7 better; the J call may be wrong. The source is a woman younger than 45 with Graves disease. For the CDR3, the DNA is TGTGCCAGCAGGGCCTTGACTAGCCCGGCGAACAATGAGCAGTACTTC. Amino acid sequence: CASRALTSPANNEQYF.